These T cell receptor beta chains were read from a single sample in a study of cytomegalovirus exposure and HLA in healthy donors. Produced via immunoSEQ multiplex PCR; TCRdb's table is partial and in-frame only. The profile shows approximately 110,000 clones, more than 65% of them singletons. Source material: PBMCs. These receptors all come from a woman aged 60-75 years in good health and CMV-seropositive. Both conserved end residues are part of each CDR3. The D gene is left open where the match is weak. Clone size is stated in some rows and not others, as once, few, many or a class when expanded.

clone size	V gene	D gene	J gene	CDR3 protein	CDR3 DNA
-	TRBV27	-	TRBJ1-2	CASILRVFVKTSNYGYTF	TGTGCCAGCATTCTTAGGGTATTCGTCAAAACTAGTAACTATGGCTACACCTTC
-	TRBV5-1	-	TRBJ2-7	CASKWGGQNYEQYF	TGCGCCAGCAAATGGGGCGGACAGAACTACGAGCAGTACTTC
-	TRBV5-1	-	TRBJ1-2	CASSSQGQKSGGYTF	TGCGCCAGCAGCTCCCAAGGACAGAAAAGTGGTGGCTACACCTTC
-	TRBV7-3	-	TRBJ2-1	CASSLARYNEQFF	TGTGCCAGCAGCTTGGCCAGATACAATGAGCAGTTCTTC
once	TRBV4-2	-	TRBJ2-3	CASSPLLATDTQYF	TGTGCCAGCAGCCCCCTGCTAGCGACAGATACGCAGTATTTT
-	TRBV10-3	-	TRBJ1-2	CAISDGPPLYGYTF	TGTGCCATCAGTGATGGGCCGCCGCTCTATGGCTACACCTTC
few	TRBV27	-	TRBJ1-2	CASSPQDYYGYTF	TGTGCCAGCAGTCCACAAGACTACTATGGCTACACCTTC
-	TRBV14	-	TRBJ1-6	CASSQGERSSYNSPLHF	TGTGCCAGCAGCCAAGGAGAGAGGAGCTCCTATAATTCACCCCTCCACTTT
-	TRBV5-4	TRBD1	TRBJ1-1	CASSFPGQGSAEAFF	TGTGCCAGCAGCTTCCCTGGACAGGGTAGCGCTGAAGCTTTCTTT
-	TRBV7-2	TRBD1	TRBJ1-1	CASSPRQGARSEAFF	TGTGCCAGCAGCCCACGACAGGGGGCGAGGTCTGAAGCTTTCTTT
-	TRBV5-1	TRBD2	TRBJ2-1	CASSLGAGYSYNEQFF	TGCGCCAGCAGCTTGGGAGCGGGGTACTCCTACAATGAGCAGTTCTTC
few	TRBV7-9	-	TRBJ1-1	CASRASGVDTEAFF	TGTGCCAGCAGAGCATCGGGGGTGGACACTGAAGCTTTCTTT
-	TRBV5-8	TRBD1	TRBJ1-1	CASSPWGTGYTEAFF	TGTGCCAGCAGCCCCTGGGGGACAGGGTACACTGAAGCTTTCTTT
-	TRBV29-1	-	TRBJ1-1	CSVQTARKNTEAFF	TGCAGCGTCCAGACAGCCCGTAAGAACACTGAAGCTTTCTTT
-	TRBV11-2	TRBD2	TRBJ2-5	CASSETSGGATQYF	TGTGCCAGCAGCGAGACTAGCGGGGGAGCGACCCAGTACTTC
-	TRBV25-1	TRBD2	TRBJ2-3	CASELGLAGTDTQYF	TGTGCCAGCGAGTTAGGACTAGCGGGAACAGATACGCAGTATTTT
few	TRBV27	TRBD2	TRBJ2-7	CASSRTSGRSGIYEQYF	TGTGCCAGCAGTCGTACTAGCGGGAGGTCGGGAATCTACGAGCAGTACTTC